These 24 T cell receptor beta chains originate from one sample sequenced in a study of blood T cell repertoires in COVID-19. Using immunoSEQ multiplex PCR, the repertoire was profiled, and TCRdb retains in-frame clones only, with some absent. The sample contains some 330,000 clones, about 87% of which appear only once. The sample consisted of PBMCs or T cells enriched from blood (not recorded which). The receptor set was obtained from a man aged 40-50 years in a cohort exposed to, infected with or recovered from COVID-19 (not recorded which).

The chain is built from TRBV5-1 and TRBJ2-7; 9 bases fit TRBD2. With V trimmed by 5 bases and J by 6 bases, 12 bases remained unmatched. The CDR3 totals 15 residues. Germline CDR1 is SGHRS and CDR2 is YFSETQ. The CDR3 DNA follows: TGCGCCAGCAGACCCCTACAGACTAGCGGACGCGAGCAGTACTTC. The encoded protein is CASRPLQTSGREQYF.

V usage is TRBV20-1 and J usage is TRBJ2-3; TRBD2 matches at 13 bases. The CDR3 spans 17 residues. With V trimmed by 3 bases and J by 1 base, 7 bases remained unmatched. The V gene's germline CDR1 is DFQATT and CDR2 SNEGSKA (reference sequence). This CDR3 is CSASAGLAGIRTDTQYF. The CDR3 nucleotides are TGCAGTGCTAGTGCGGGACTAGCGGGAATTCGCACAGATACGCAGTATTTT.

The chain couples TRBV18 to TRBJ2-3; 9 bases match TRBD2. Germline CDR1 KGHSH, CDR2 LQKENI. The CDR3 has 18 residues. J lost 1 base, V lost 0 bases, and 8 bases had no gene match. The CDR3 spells CASSPPIAGEGGTDTQYF. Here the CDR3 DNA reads TGTGCCAGCTCACCACCTATAGCGGGAGAGGGAGGCACAGATACGCAGTATTTT.

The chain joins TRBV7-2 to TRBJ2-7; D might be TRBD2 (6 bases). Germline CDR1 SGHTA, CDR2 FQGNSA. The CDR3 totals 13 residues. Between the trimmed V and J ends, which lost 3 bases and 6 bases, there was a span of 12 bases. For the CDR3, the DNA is TGTGCCAGCAGCTTCGGGGGTTGGTCCGAGCAGTACTTC. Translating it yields CASSFGGWSEQYF. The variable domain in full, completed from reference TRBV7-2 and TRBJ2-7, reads GAGVSQSPSNKVTEKGKDVELRCDPISGHTALYWYRQSLGQGLEFLIYFQGNSAPDKSGLPSDRFSAERTGGSVSTLTIQRTQQEDSAVYLCASSFGGWSEQYFGPGTRLTVT.

CDR3 DNA: TGTGCCAGCAGTGGGAGGGCTACGAACACCGGGGAGCTGTTTTTT. It translates to CASSGRATNTGELFF. This rearrangement joins TRBV2 to TRBJ2-2; the D gene is possibly TRBD2 (6 bases). V dropped 4 bases and J dropped 0 bases, with 9 bases sitting between them. The CDR3 runs to 15 residues. Looked up from germline, CDR1 is SNHLY and CDR2 is FYNNEI.

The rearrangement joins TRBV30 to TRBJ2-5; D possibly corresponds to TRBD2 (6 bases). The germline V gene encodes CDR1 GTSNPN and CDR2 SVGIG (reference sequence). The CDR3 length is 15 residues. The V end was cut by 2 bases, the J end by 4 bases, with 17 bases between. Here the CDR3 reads CAWSRLLGGGETQYF. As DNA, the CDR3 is TGTGCCTGGAGTCGTCTGTTGGGGGGAGGAGAGACCCAGTACTTC.

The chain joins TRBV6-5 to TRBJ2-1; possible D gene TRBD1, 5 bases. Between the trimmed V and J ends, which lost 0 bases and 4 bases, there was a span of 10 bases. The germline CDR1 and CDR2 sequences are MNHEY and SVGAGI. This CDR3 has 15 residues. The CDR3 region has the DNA TGTGCCAGCAGTTACTCGATGCAGGGATACAATGAGCAGTTCTTC. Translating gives CASSYSMQGYNEQFF.

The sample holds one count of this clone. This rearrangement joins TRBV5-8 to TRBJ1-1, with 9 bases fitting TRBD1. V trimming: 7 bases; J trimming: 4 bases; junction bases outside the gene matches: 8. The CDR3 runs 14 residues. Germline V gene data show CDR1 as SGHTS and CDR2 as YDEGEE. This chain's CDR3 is CASGKRDRVTEAFF. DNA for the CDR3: TGTGCCAGCGGAAAACGGGACAGGGTCACTGAAGCTTTCTTT. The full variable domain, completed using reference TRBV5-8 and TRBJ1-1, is EAGVTQSPTHLIKTRGQQATLRCSPISGHTSVYWYQQALGLGLQFLLWYDEGEERNRGNFPPRFSGRQFPNYSSELNVNALELEDSALYLCASGKRDRVTEAFFGQGTRLTVV.

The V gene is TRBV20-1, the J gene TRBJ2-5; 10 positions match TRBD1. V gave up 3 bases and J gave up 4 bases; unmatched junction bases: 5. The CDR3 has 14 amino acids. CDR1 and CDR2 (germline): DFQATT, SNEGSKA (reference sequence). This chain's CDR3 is CSASGGTGVETQYF. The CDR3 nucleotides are TGCAGTGCTAGTGGTGGGACAGGGGTAGAGACCCAGTACTTC.

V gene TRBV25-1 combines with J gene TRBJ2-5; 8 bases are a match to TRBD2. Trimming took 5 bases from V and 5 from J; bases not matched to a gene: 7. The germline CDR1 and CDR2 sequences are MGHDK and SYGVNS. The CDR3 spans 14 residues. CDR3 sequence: CASSSGTRGETQYF. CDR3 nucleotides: TGTGCCAGCAGTTCCGGGACTAGGGGGGAGACCCAGTACTTC.

DNA for the CDR3: TGTGCCCTTGAGGACAGTTTGAACACTGAAGCTTTCTTT. Translated: CALEDSLNTEAFF. The chain couples TRBV6-5 to TRBJ1-1, with a weak D call TRBD1 (6 bases). V lost 11 bases and J 0 bases, leaving 13 bases between the germline ends. This CDR3 region has 13 residues. CDR1 is MNHEY, CDR2 SVGAGI, per germline.

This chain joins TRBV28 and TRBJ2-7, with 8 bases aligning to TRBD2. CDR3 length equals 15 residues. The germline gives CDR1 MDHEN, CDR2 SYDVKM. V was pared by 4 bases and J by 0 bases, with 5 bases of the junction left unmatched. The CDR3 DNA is TGTGCCAGCAGTTCGGGGACTAGGAGCTCCTACGAGCAGTACTTC. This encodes CASSSGTRSSYEQYF.

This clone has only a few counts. The CDR3 protein is CASSSGQGYYGYTF. CDR3 DNA: TGTGCCAGCAGCTCAGGACAGGGATACTATGGCTACACCTTC. The chain uses TRBV7-2 and TRBJ1-2, with 8 bases that match TRBD1. The CDR3 covers 14 residues. From germline, CDR1 is SGHTA and CDR2 FQGNSA. J gave up 3 bases and V 4 bases, and 4 bases lay outside the gene matches.

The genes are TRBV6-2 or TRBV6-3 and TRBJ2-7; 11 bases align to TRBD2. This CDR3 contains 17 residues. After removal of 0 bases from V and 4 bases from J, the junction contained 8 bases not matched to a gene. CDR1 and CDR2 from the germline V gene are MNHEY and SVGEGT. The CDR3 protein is CASSYSITGLAGYEQYF. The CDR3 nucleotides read TGTGCCAGCAGTTACTCGATAACTGGACTAGCGGGTTACGAGCAGTACTTC.

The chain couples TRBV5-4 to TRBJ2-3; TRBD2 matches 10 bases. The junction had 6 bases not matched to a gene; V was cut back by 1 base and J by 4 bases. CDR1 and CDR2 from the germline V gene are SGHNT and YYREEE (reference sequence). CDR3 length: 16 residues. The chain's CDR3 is CASSLFSSGSSDTQYF. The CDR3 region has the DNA TGTGCCAGCAGCTTGTTTTCTAGCGGGAGTTCAGATACGCAGTATTTT.

In DNA form, the CDR3 reads TGTGCCAGCAGCTCCGGCGGGGGACTAGCGGGAGGGGTGAAGCAGTTCTTC. Translating gives CASSSGGGLAGGVKQFF. V and J are TRBV5-4 and TRBJ2-1, with 16 nucleotides matching TRBD2. The germline gives CDR1 SGHNT, CDR2 YYREEE (reference sequence). The junction had 11 bases not matched to a gene; V was cut back by 3 bases and J by 11 bases. The CDR3 has 17 residues.

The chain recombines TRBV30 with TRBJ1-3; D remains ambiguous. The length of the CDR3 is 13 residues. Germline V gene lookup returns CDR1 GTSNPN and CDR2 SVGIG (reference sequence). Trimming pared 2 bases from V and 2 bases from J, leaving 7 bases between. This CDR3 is CAWSHLTGNTIYF. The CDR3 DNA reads TGTGCCTGGAGTCACCTAACTGGAAACACCATATATTTT.

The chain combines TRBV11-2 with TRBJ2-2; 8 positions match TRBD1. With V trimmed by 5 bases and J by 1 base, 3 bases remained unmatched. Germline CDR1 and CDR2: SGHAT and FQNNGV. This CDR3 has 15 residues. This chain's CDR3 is CASSQGAGNTGELFF. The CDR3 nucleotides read TGTGCCAGCAGCCAGGGGGCGGGGAACACCGGGGAGCTGTTTTTT.

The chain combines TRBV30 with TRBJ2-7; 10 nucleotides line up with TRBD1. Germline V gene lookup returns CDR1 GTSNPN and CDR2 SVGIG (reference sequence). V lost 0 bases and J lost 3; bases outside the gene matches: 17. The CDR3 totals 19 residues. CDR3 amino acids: CAWSVVGLLGGQGDYEQYF. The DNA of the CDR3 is TGTGCCTGGAGTGTAGTGGGTCTTCTCGGTGGACAGGGGGACTACGAGCAGTACTTC. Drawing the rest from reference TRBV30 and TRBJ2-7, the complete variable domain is SQTIHQWPATLVQPVGSPLSLECTVEGTSNPNLYWYRQAAGRGLQLLFYSVGIGQISSEVPQNLSASRPQDRQFILSSKKLLLSDSGFYLCAWSVVGLLGGQGDYEQYFGPGTRLTVT.

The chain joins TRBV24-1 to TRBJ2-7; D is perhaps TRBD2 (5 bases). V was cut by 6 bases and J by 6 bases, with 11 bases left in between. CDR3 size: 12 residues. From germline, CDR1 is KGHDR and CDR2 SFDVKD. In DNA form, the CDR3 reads TGTGCCACCAGTTCGCTAGCTGGCGAGCAGTACTTC. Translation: CATSSLAGEQYF.

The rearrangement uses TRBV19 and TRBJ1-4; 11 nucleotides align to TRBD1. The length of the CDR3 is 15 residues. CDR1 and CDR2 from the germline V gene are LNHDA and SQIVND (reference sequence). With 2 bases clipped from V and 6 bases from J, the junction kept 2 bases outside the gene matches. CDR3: CASSIRTGGHEKLFF. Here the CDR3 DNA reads TGTGCCAGTAGTATAAGGACAGGGGGCCATGAAAAACTGTTTTTT.

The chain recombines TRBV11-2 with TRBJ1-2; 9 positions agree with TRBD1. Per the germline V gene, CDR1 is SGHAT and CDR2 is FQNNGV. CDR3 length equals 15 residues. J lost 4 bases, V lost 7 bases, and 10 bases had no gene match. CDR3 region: CASTPGQGEGYGYTF. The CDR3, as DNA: TGTGCCAGCACCCCGGGACAGGGCGAGGGCTATGGCTACACCTTC.

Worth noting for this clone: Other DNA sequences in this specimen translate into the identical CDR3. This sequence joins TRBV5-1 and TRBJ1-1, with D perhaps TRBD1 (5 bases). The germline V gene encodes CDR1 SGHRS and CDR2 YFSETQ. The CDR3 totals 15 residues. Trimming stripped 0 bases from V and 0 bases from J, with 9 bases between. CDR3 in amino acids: CASSLGTGLNTEAFF. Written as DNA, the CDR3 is TGCGCCAGCAGCTTGGGTACAGGCTTGAACACTGAAGCTTTCTTT.

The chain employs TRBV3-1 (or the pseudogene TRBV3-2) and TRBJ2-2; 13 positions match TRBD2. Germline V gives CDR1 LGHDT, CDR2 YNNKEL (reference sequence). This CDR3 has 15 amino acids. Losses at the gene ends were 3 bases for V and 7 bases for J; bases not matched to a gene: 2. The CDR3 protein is CASSHRLAGGGELFF. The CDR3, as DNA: TGTGCCAGCAGCCATCGACTAGCGGGAGGCGGGGAGCTGTTTTTT.